A single sample is the source of the 28 T cell receptor beta chains below, sequenced in a study of cytomegalovirus exposure and HLA in healthy donors. Sequencing used immunoSEQ multiplex PCR; TCRdb keeps in-frame clones, though not all of them. The sample has about 150,000 clones, roughly 90% seen once. The source material was PBMCs. The receptors here all came from a man younger than 35 in good health and CMV-seropositive.

The chain couples TRBV13 to TRBJ2-5; possible D gene TRBD2, 6 bases. The CDR3 covers 15 residues. In germline, CDR1 is PRHDT, CDR2 FYEKMQ (reference sequence). V lost 1 base, J lost 5 bases, and 14 bases lay in between. The CDR3 DNA follows: TGTGCCAGCAGCTTAGTACGGGGGATGAGGGAGACCCAGTACTTC. As protein: CASSLVRGMRETQYF.

This rearrangement joins TRBV11-2 to TRBJ2-3; TRBD2 aligns across 14 bases. V lost 0 bases and J lost 1; bases outside the gene matches: 0. Germline V gene data show CDR1 as SGHAT and CDR2 as FQNNGV. This CDR3 has 17 amino acids. CDR3 bases: TGTGCCAGCAGCTTAGAGGGACTAGCGGGGGGCACAGATACGCAGTATTTT. The encoded protein is CASSLEGLAGGTDTQYF.

This clone was counted a single time. This rearrangement joins TRBV6-6 to TRBJ1-1, with 7 bases identical to TRBD1. CDR1 MNHNY and CDR2 SVGAGI come from the germline V gene (reference sequence). Unmatched junction bases numbered 7, after V lost 0 bases and J lost 6 bases. This CDR3 has 15 residues. The CDR3: CASSYSGGRRAEAFF. CDR3 DNA sequence: TGTGCCAGCAGTTACTCAGGGGGCAGGCGGGCTGAAGCTTTCTTT.

CDR3 protein: CASSPSPGLAESSYEQYF. The CDR3 bases are TGTGCCAGCAGCCCCTCGCCTGGACTAGCGGAGAGCTCCTACGAGCAGTACTTC. The chain joins TRBV9 to TRBJ2-7; 10 bases match TRBD2. This CDR3 spans 18 amino acids. J gave up 0 bases and V 4 bases, and 13 bases lay outside the gene matches. From germline, CDR1 is SGDLS and CDR2 YYNGEE.

The rearrangement uses TRBV9 and TRBJ1-2, with D tentatively TRBD1 (6 bases). The CDR3 covers 16 residues. From germline, CDR1 is SGDLS and CDR2 YYNGEE. V dropped 0 bases and J dropped 4 bases, with 16 bases sitting between them. DNA for the CDR3: TGTGCCAGCAGCGTAGGTAGGAACAGGGCACTCTATGGCTACACCTTC. It codes for CASSVGRNRALYGYTF.

To note about this clone: The same CDR3 arises from other DNA sequences in this sample as well. This rearrangement joins TRBV5-1 to TRBJ2-6, with 7 bases identical to TRBD1. Germline V lookup: CDR1 SGHRS, CDR2 YFSETQ. The CDR3 spans 17 residues. Unmatched junction bases numbered 7, after V lost 4 bases and J lost 0 bases. CDR3 DNA: TGCGCCAGCAGCAGGGACAGCCTAAGCTCTGGGGCCAACGTCCTGACTTTC. This encodes CASSRDSLSSGANVLTF.

V gene TRBV4-1 combines with J gene TRBJ2-3; D remains unclear. The CDR3 totals 13 residues. Germline V gene lookup returns CDR1 MGHRA and CDR2 YSYEKL. V was trimmed by 4 bases and J by 2 bases, leaving 7 bases between them. CDR3 nucleotides: TGCGCCAGCAGCCGTCAAATCACAGATACGCAGTATTTT. It specifies CASSRQITDTQYF.

The V gene is TRBV7-2, the J gene TRBJ2-1; D might be TRBD2 (5 bases). The CDR3 spans 14 residues. V was clipped by 4 bases and J by 8 bases, with 15 bases between them. The germline V gene has CDR1 SGHTA and CDR2 FQGNSA. CDR3 coding DNA: TGTGCCAGCAGCTCCCGAGGGTCCCGCCATGAGCAGTTCTTC. This gives the protein CASSSRGSRHEQFF. Based on the CDR3 plus reference TRBV7-2 and TRBJ2-1, the full variable domain is GAGVSQSPSNKVTEKGKDVELRCDPISGHTALYWYRQSLGQGLEFLIYFQGNSAPDKSGLPSDRFSAERTGGSVSTLTIQRTQQEDSAVYLCASSSRGSRHEQFFGPGTRLTVL.

This chain joins TRBV18 and TRBJ2-1, with a weak D call TRBD1 (5 bases). CDR1 is KGHSH, CDR2 LQKENI, per germline. The CDR3 consists of 14 residues. Trimming shortened V by 4 bases and J by 0 bases, and 7 bases separated the two germline ends. Here the CDR3 DNA reads TGTGCCAGCTCACTTCAGGGCTCCTACAATGAGCAGTTCTTC. Translated: CASSLQGSYNEQFF.

The chain joins TRBV27 to TRBJ2-1; 7 bases are shared with TRBD2. V trimming: 2 bases; J trimming: 4 bases; junction bases outside the gene matches: 2. This CDR3 is built from 14 residues. Germline V lookup: CDR1 MNHEY, CDR2 SMNVEV (reference sequence). The DNA of the CDR3 is TGTGCCAGCAGTTTAGAGCGGGGTTACAATGAGCAGTTCTTC. Amino acid sequence: CASSLERGYNEQFF.

For this clone: One end of the junction is discordant with germline, which a read error may explain. The DNA for the CDR3 is TGTGCCAGCAGCTTAGCACAGGCCCTCTCCTACGGGCAGTACTTC. Amino acid sequence: CASSLAQALSYGQYF. This rearrangement joins TRBV11-2 to TRBJ2-7; perhaps TRBD1 as D (5 bases). Germline loops: CDR1 SGHAT, CDR2 FQNNGV. The CDR3 covers 15 residues.

The chain uses TRBV27 and TRBJ1-2; 7 positions agree with TRBD1. CDR3 length equals 16 residues. The V segment lost 10 bases and the J segment 0 bases; nucleotides outside the gene matches: 14. The germline CDR1 and CDR2 sequences are MNHEY and SMNVEV (reference sequence). CDR3 sequence: CATTARDRNTNYGYTF. The CDR3 DNA follows: TGTGCCACCACGGCCCGGGACAGAAATACTAACTATGGCTACACCTTC.

This chain joins TRBV7-9 and TRBJ2-1, with D possibly TRBD1 on 6 matching bases. Germline V gives CDR1 SEHNR, CDR2 FQNEAQ (reference sequence). V was shortened by 5 bases and J by 5 bases, with 19 bases between the two germline ends. This CDR3 comprises 16 residues. As DNA, the CDR3 is TGTGCCAGCAGCCCCCAGGGTCTGTACAGGGACAATGAGCAGTTCTTC. Its protein product is CASSPQGLYRDNEQFF.

The chain links TRBV6-6 to TRBJ2-7; 8 nucleotides line up with TRBD2. The CDR3 runs 15 residues. J was trimmed by 2 bases and V by 2 bases; bases with no gene match: 5. Germline CDR1 and CDR2: MNHNY and SVGAGI (reference sequence). CDR3 bases: TGTGCCAGCAGTTACGGGACTAGTCCCCCCTACGAGCAGTACTTC. This gives the protein CASSYGTSPPYEQYF.

This sequence joins TRBV30 and TRBJ2-5; perhaps TRBD1 as D (6 bases). The length of the CDR3 is 14 residues. The V gene lost 6 bases and the J gene lost 0 bases, with 14 bases spanning the gap. The germline V gene has CDR1 GTSNPN and CDR2 SVGIG (reference sequence). The CDR3 is CACLLGAYQETQYF. DNA for the CDR3: TGTGCCTGTCTGCTGGGGGCGTACCAAGAGACCCAGTACTTC.

The V call is TRBV7-2, the J call TRBJ1-2; 8 nucleotides align to TRBD1. Germline values: CDR1 SGHTA, CDR2 FQGNSA. The CDR3 spans 15 residues. V lost 0 bases and J lost 6; bases outside the gene matches: 6. CDR3 nucleotide sequence: TGTGCCAGCAGCTTAGCGGGGGACAGGTCGGATGGCTACACCTTC. It is translated as CASSLAGDRSDGYTF.

The chain combines TRBV4-1 with TRBJ1-4; possible D gene TRBD1, 6 bases. V gave up 4 bases and J gave up 2 bases, with 11 bases separating them. This CDR3 is built from 15 residues. Germline V lookup: CDR1 MGHRA, CDR2 YSYEKL. The CDR3 reads CASSRNQGTNEKLFF. CDR3 DNA sequence: TGCGCCAGCAGCCGGAATCAGGGGACTAATGAAAAACTGTTTTTT.

J is TRBJ2-7 and V is TRBV13; 13 nucleotides line up with TRBD2. This CDR3 is built from 16 residues. Trimming took 4 bases from V and 3 from J; bases not matched to a gene: 6. Looked up from germline, CDR1 is PRHDT and CDR2 is FYEKMQ (reference sequence). Here the CDR3 reads CASSWGTSGTHYEQYF. The CDR3 DNA reads as TGTGCCAGCAGCTGGGGGACTAGCGGGACCCACTACGAGCAGTACTTC.

The V call is TRBV2, the J call TRBJ2-5; possible D gene TRBD2, 5 bases. This CDR3 spans 12 amino acids. Germline V gives CDR1 SNHLY, CDR2 FYNNEI. Trimming shortened V by 6 bases and J by 4 bases, and 9 bases separated the two germline ends. The CDR3 loop reads CASRRGLETQYF. CDR3 sequence (DNA): TGTGCCAGCAGAAGAGGGTTAGAGACCCAGTACTTC.

The rearrangement uses TRBV7-3 and TRBJ1-2; D perhaps matches TRBD1 (5 bases). Trimming took 1 base from V and 8 from J, leaving 26 bases between them. Germline V gives CDR1 SGHTA, CDR2 FQGTGA. This CDR3 comprises 18 residues. The CDR3: CASSLKIVPTGEWGGYTF. CDR3 bases: TGTGCCAGCAGCTTAAAGATAGTCCCTACAGGAGAATGGGGCGGCTACACCTTC.

This clone came up many times. The rearrangement uses TRBV6-5 and TRBJ2-1, with TRBD2 identical over 9 bases. CDR3 length equals 14 residues. Germline CDR1 reads MNHEY; CDR2 reads SVGAGI. The V segment lost 10 bases and the J segment 12 bases; nucleotides outside the gene matches: 16. The CDR3 DNA sequence: TGTGCCACGATCTCGGGACTAGCTCAGGGGACGCAGTTCTTC. The encoded protein is CATISGLAQGTQFF.

This clone has just a few counts. The J gene is TRBJ1-5, the V gene TRBV7-2, with TRBD1 as a possible D gene (6 bases). Trimming shortened V by 4 bases and J by 7 bases, and 11 bases separated the two germline ends. The CDR3 extends over 13 amino acids. Germline loops: CDR1 SGHTA, CDR2 FQGNSA. This chain's CDR3 is CASSSTQGQPQHF. CDR3 sequence (DNA): TGTGCCAGCAGCTCGACACAGGGACAGCCCCAGCATTTT.

The gene calls are TRBV9 and TRBJ2-3; no firm D call. The germline gives CDR1 SGDLS, CDR2 YYNGEE. The germline V and J ends were trimmed by 1 base and 0 bases, with 12 bases remaining between them. The CDR3 has 16 residues. CDR3 bases: TGTGCCAGCAGCGTAATGTGGAGTTCTAGCACAGATACGCAGTATTTT. It yields the protein CASSVMWSSSTDTQYF.

V and J are TRBV25-1 and TRBJ2-5; 11 bases line up with TRBD1. The V gene end was trimmed by 2 bases and the J gene end by 5 bases; junction bases not matched to a gene: 10. Germline V gene sequence: CDR1 MGHDK, CDR2 SYGVNS. The CDR3 has 17 amino acids. CDR3 in amino acids: CASSERERTGGTETQYF. The CDR3 DNA sequence: TGTGCCAGCAGTGAAAGAGAAAGGACAGGGGGCACGGAGACCCAGTACTTC.

V gene TRBV9 combines with J gene TRBJ1-3, with TRBD1 matching 7 bases. The ends lost 4 bases at V and 2 bases at J; junction bases unmatched: 6. Germline lookup yields CDR1 SGDLS and CDR2 YYNGEE. This CDR3 is built from 15 residues. The CDR3 here is CASSSTTGTGNTIYF. The CDR3, as DNA: TGTGCCAGCAGCTCGACGACAGGGACTGGAAACACCATATATTTT.

CDR3 DNA: TGTGCCAGCTCCGGGGGGGGGCAGGAGAATCAGCCCCAGCATTTT. Protein product: CASSGGGQENQPQHF. The rearrangement uses TRBV18 and TRBJ1-5, with D possibly being TRBD1 (6 bases). V was shortened by 6 bases and J by 4 bases, with 16 bases between the two germline ends. This CDR3 has 15 amino acids. Germline V CDR1 and CDR2: KGHSH, LQKENI.

The V call is TRBV7-2, the J call TRBJ2-6; D unresolved. CDR3 length: 16 amino acids. The V end lost 2 bases, the J end lost 3 bases, and 11 bases lay between the germline ends. Germline V gene sequence: CDR1 SGHTA, CDR2 FQGNSA. Here the CDR3 reads CASSLRVSGGANVLTF. In DNA, the CDR3 is TGTGCCAGCAGCTTAAGAGTTTCTGGTGGGGCCAACGTCCTGACTTTC.

The chain links TRBV23-1 to TRBJ2-7; TRBD1 is a possible D gene (7 bases). TRBV23-1 is an ORF, and what it does is uncertain. CDR3 size: 18 residues. The ends were cut back, 3 bases at V and 0 bases at J, with 21 bases in the middle. The CDR3: CASSHRPPRDSNSYEQYF. CDR3 coding DNA: TGCGCCAGCAGTCATCGCCCACCGCGGGACAGCAACTCCTACGAGCAGTACTTC.